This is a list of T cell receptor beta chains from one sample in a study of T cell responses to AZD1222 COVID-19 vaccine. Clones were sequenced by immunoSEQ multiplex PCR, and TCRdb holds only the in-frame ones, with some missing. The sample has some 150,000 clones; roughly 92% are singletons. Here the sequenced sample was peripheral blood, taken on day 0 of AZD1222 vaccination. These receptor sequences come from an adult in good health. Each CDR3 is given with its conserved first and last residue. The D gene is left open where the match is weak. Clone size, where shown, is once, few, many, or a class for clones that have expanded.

CASSLTSGGELTEAFF,TGTGCCAGCAGCTTAACGTCAGGAGGGGAACTAACTGAAGCTTTCTTT,TRBJ1-1,-,TRBV7-9,-
CASRDRGPEQYF,TGCGCCAGTAGGGACAGGGGGCCCGAGCAGTACTTC,TRBJ2-7,TRBD1,TRBV5-1,-
CASGAGGRNTIYF,TGTGCCAGCGGTGCGGGGGGCCGAAACACCATATATTTT,TRBJ1-3,-,TRBV19,-
CASSSRQEKDTEAFF,TGTGCCAGCAGTTCCCGCCAGGAGAAGGACACTGAAGCTTTCTTT,TRBJ1-1,-,TRBV28,-
CASSLWEDRSGANVLTF,TGTGCCAGCAGTTTATGGGAGGACCGCTCTGGGGCCAACGTCCTGACTTTC,TRBJ2-6,-,TRBV28,-
CASGAGTGTDTQYF,TGCGCCAGTGGGGCCGGGACAGGGACAGATACGCAGTATTTT,TRBJ2-3,TRBD1,TRBV5-1,-
CASSVGVVGSGSLNTGELFF,TGTGCCAGCAGCGTAGGTGTGGTTGGTAGCGGGAGTTTGAACACCGGGGAGCTGTTTTTT,TRBJ2-2,TRBD2,TRBV9,-
CATSGAMGQPQHF,TGTGCCACCAGTGGGGCTATGGGTCAGCCCCAGCATTTT,TRBJ1-5,-,TRBV24-1,-
CAWRGWGTTNEKLFF,TGTGCCTGGAGGGGGTGGGGGACAACTAATGAAAAACTGTTTTTT,TRBJ1-4,-,TRBV30,-
CASSEKFNQPQHF,TGCGCCAGCAGTGAGAAGTTTAATCAGCCCCAGCATTTT,TRBJ1-5,-,TRBV10-2,-
CASSLGEPSNQPQHF,TGTGCCAGCAGCTTAGGGGAACCTAGCAATCAGCCCCAGCATTTT,TRBJ1-5,-,TRBV7-2,-
CASSSGLAVLNEQFF,TGTGCCAGCAGCTCGGGACTAGCGGTTTTGAATGAGCAGTTCTTC,TRBJ2-1,TRBD2,TRBV27,-
CACYRSRTSGNEQFF,TGTGCCTGTTACCGAAGCCGGACTAGCGGCAATGAGCAGTTCTTC,TRBJ2-1,TRBD2,TRBV30,-
CASSLTSGSYEQYF,TGTGCCAGCAGCTTGACTAGCGGGAGTTACGAGCAGTACTTC,TRBJ2-7,TRBD2,TRBV11-2,few
CASSEGGQNTEAFF,TGTGCCAGCAGTGAAGGAGGACAGAACACTGAAGCTTTCTTT,TRBJ1-1,-,TRBV25-1,-
CASSEAQGHSPLHF,TGCGCCAGCAGTGAGGCGCAGGGACATTCACCCCTCCACTTT,TRBJ1-6,-,TRBV10-2,-
CASSKRTGTGELFF,TGTGCCAGCAGCAAGAGGACGGGCACCGGGGAGCTGTTTTTT,TRBJ2-2,-,TRBV9,-
CASSLGPGPLSAEAFF,TGTGCCAGCAGCTTGGGGCCGGGCCCATTATCGGCTGAAGCTTTCTTT,TRBJ1-1,-,TRBV5-4,-
CASSLAATDTQYF,TGTGCCAGCAGCTTAGCAGCTACAGATACGCAGTATTTT,TRBJ2-3,-,TRBV7-9,-
CASSMGGNSPLHF,TGTGCCAGTAGTATGGGAGGGAATTCACCCCTCCACTTT,TRBJ1-6,-,TRBV19,-
CASSLFGTEKETQYF,TGTGCCAGCAGCTTATTCGGGACGGAGAAAGAGACCCAGTACTTC,TRBJ2-5,-,TRBV7-9,-
CASRPGQGALSYGYTF,TGTGCCAGCAGACCAGGACAGGGGGCGCTGAGCTATGGCTACACCTTC,TRBJ1-2,TRBD1,TRBV13,-
CASSYLGAGGETTDTQYF,TGTGCCAGCAGTTATTTAGGAGCGGGAGGGGAAACTACAGATACGCAGTATTTT,TRBJ2-3,TRBD2,TRBV6-2/TRBV6-3,-
CAGSMNTEAFF,TGTGCCGGATCAATGAACACTGAAGCTTTCTTT,TRBJ1-1,-,TRBV2,-
CASSHRTGNGSYNEQFF,TGTGCCAGCAGTCATCGGACAGGGAACGGCTCCTACAATGAGCAGTTCTTC,TRBJ2-1,TRBD1,TRBV7-2,-
CASSVEVSPSTDTQYF,TGTGCCAGCAGCGTAGAGGTTAGCCCGAGCACAGATACGCAGTATTTT,TRBJ2-3,-,TRBV9,-
CASSLARVNTEAFF,TGTGCCAGCAGCTTAGCCAGGGTGAACACTGAAGCTTTCTTT,TRBJ1-1,-,TRBV13,-